The T cell receptor (beta chain) under discussion was sequenced for a study of T cell responses to AZD1222 COVID-19 vaccine. Findings and caveats of the study: CD4 TCRs associated with vaccination spanned spike, dominating at 160-218 and 743-854.

The CDR3 spans 14 residues. Germline CDR1 reads SGHAT; CDR2 reads FQNNGV. Trimming took 4 bases from V and 0 from J, leaving 6 bases between them. On this clone: Its antigen is undetermined.

Some clones are missing from TCRdb's copy, which holds only in-frame ones; the method was immunoSEQ multiplex PCR. The top ten clones hold roughly 3.9% of a sample with 150,000 to 200,000 clones, about 92% of them seen once. Source: peripheral blood, taken on day 0 of AZD1222 vaccination. The receptor's source is an adult in good health. The genes are TRBV11-2 and TRBJ1-4; D is undetermined. The CDR3 region is CASSSFATNEKLFF. CDR3 DNA sequence: TGTGCCAGCAGCTCTTTTGCAACTAATGAAAAACTGTTTTTT.